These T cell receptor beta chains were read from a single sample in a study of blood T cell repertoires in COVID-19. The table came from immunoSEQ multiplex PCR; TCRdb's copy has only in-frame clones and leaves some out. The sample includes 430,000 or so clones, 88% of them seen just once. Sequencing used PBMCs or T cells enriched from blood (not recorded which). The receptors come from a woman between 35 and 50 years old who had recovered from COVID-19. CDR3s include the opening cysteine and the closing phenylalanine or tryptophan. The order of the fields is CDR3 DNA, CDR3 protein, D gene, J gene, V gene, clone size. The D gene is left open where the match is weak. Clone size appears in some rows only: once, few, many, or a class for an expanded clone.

cdr3_nt: TGCGCCAGCAGTCCCGACAGGGAGCACGAAAAACTGTTTTTT; cdr3_aa: CASSPDREHEKLFF; d_call: TRBD1; j_call: TRBJ1-4; v_call: TRBV5-1; clone_size: NA
cdr3_nt: TGTGCCACCACTACTAGCGGCGTGTATACCGGGGAGCTGTTTTTT; cdr3_aa: CATTTSGVYTGELFF; d_call: TRBD2; j_call: TRBJ2-2; v_call: TRBV10-3; clone_size: NA
cdr3_nt: TGCGCCAGCAGCTTAACCGGGACAGGGGGGATGAACACTGAAGCTTTCTTT; cdr3_aa: CASSLTGTGGMNTEAFF; d_call: TRBD1; j_call: TRBJ1-1; v_call: TRBV5-1; clone_size: NA
cdr3_nt: TGTGCCAGCAGCCAAGGCGGAACCACAGATACGCAGTATTTT; cdr3_aa: CASSQGGTTDTQYF; d_call: NA; j_call: TRBJ2-3; v_call: TRBV4-2; clone_size: NA
cdr3_nt: TGTGCCAGCAGCTTAGGAGGCGGTCGAGTCGAGCAGTACTTC; cdr3_aa: CASSLGGGRVEQYF; d_call: NA; j_call: TRBJ2-7; v_call: TRBV7-2; clone_size: NA
cdr3_nt: TGTGCCAGCAGCCAAGAGGGGGACTACTACAATGAGCAGTTCTTC; cdr3_aa: CASSQEGDYYNEQFF; d_call: TRBD2; j_call: TRBJ2-1; v_call: TRBV4-2; clone_size: NA
cdr3_nt: TGTGCCAGCGGGGGACAGGGAAAGTGGACTGAAGCTTTCTTT; cdr3_aa: CASGGQGKWTEAFF; d_call: TRBD1; j_call: TRBJ1-1; v_call: TRBV5-6; clone_size: NA
cdr3_nt: TGTGCCAGCAGCCAAGCGGTTTCATATGGCTACACCTTC; cdr3_aa: CASSQAVSYGYTF; d_call: NA; j_call: TRBJ1-2; v_call: TRBV14; clone_size: NA
cdr3_nt: TGTGCCAGCAGTTTGGGGGACAGGGATTACAATGAGCAGTTCTTC; cdr3_aa: CASSLGDRDYNEQFF; d_call: TRBD1; j_call: TRBJ2-1; v_call: TRBV6-2/TRBV6-3; clone_size: NA
cdr3_nt: TGTGCCAGCTCACTGACAGGGGGCGAGGTAAACGAGCAGTACTTC; cdr3_aa: CASSLTGGEVNEQYF; d_call: TRBD1; j_call: TRBJ2-7; v_call: TRBV18; clone_size: few
cdr3_nt: TGCGCCAGCAGCACCGCCGGGACACCCAATTCACCCCTCCACTTT; cdr3_aa: CASSTAGTPNSPLHF; d_call: NA; j_call: TRBJ1-6; v_call: TRBV5-1; clone_size: NA
cdr3_nt: TGCGCCAGCAGCCCGGGCTCGGGGAGCGATGAGCAGTTCTTC; cdr3_aa: CASSPGSGSDEQFF; d_call: NA; j_call: TRBJ2-1; v_call: TRBV4-1; clone_size: NA
cdr3_nt: TGCGCCAGCAGCCAAGAAGGGGGTCGTACCTATGGCTACACCTTC; cdr3_aa: CASSQEGGRTYGYTF; d_call: NA; j_call: TRBJ1-2; v_call: TRBV4-1; clone_size: NA
cdr3_nt: TGTGCCAGCAGCTCGACAGGGAGAGCAGGAAACACCATATATTTT; cdr3_aa: CASSSTGRAGNTIYF; d_call: TRBD1; j_call: TRBJ1-3; v_call: TRBV5-5; clone_size: NA
cdr3_nt: TGTGCCAGCAGCTTGCCCTCCCGGGGATACACCTTC; cdr3_aa: CASSLPSRGYTF; d_call: NA; j_call: TRBJ1-2; v_call: TRBV5-6; clone_size: NA
cdr3_nt: TGTGCCAGCAGCCTTGGGACAGGAAGCATGAACACTGAAGCTTTCTTT; cdr3_aa: CASSLGTGSMNTEAFF; d_call: TRBD1; j_call: TRBJ1-1; v_call: TRBV3-1/TRBV3-2; clone_size: NA
cdr3_nt: TGTGCCAGCAGCTTAGGTCTAGCGGGAGGGATGCGGGAGCAGTTCTTC; cdr3_aa: CASSLGLAGGMREQFF; d_call: TRBD2; j_call: TRBJ2-1; v_call: TRBV7-2; clone_size: NA
cdr3_nt: TGTGCCTGGACCAAACGAGAGGGGGCTGAAGCTTTCTTT; cdr3_aa: CAWTKREGAEAFF; d_call: NA; j_call: TRBJ1-1; v_call: TRBV30; clone_size: once
cdr3_nt: TGTGCCAGCAGCCAAGTTTCAAGGACTAGCAGTCGCTCCTACAATGAGCAGTTCTTC; cdr3_aa: CASSQVSRTSSRSYNEQFF; d_call: TRBD2; j_call: TRBJ2-1; v_call: TRBV3-1/TRBV3-2; clone_size: NA
cdr3_nt: TGTGCCATCAGTCGCCTCAAAGGAGCAGTGGACGAGCAGTACTTC; cdr3_aa: CAISRLKGAVDEQYF; d_call: NA; j_call: TRBJ2-7; v_call: TRBV10-3; clone_size: NA
cdr3_nt: TGTGCCATCAGTGTGGTAGCGGGAGCCTACAATGAGCAGTTCTTC; cdr3_aa: CAISVVAGAYNEQFF; d_call: TRBD2; j_call: TRBJ2-1; v_call: TRBV10-3; clone_size: once
cdr3_nt: TGTGCCAGCAGATATGGACAGTATGAAACTGAAGCTTTCTTT; cdr3_aa: CASRYGQYETEAFF; d_call: NA; j_call: TRBJ1-1; v_call: TRBV6-5; clone_size: NA
cdr3_nt: TGTGCCAGCAGCGGCGGGGGGATGACGGCTTTCTTT; cdr3_aa: CASSGGGMTAFF; d_call: NA; j_call: TRBJ1-1; v_call: TRBV7-9; clone_size: NA
cdr3_nt: TGTGCCAGCAGCTTAGGACTAGCGGGAGGTTATGAGCAGTTCTTC; cdr3_aa: CASSLGLAGGYEQFF; d_call: TRBD2; j_call: TRBJ2-1; v_call: TRBV7-2; clone_size: NA
cdr3_nt: TGTGCCAGTAGTGCTCAAACGCGGGCAGCTCTGAGGTCTAACACCGGGGAGCTGTTTTTT; cdr3_aa: CASSAQTRAALRSNTGELFF; d_call: NA; j_call: TRBJ2-2; v_call: TRBV19; clone_size: NA
cdr3_nt: TGTGCCAGCAAAGCACTAGCGGGAGTACACGAGCAGTACTTC; cdr3_aa: CASKALAGVHEQYF; d_call: TRBD2; j_call: TRBJ2-7; v_call: TRBV7-6; clone_size: NA
cdr3_nt: TGTGCCAGCAGCTGGACAGGGGGTTATGGCTACACCTTC; cdr3_aa: CASSWTGGYGYTF; d_call: TRBD1; j_call: TRBJ1-2; v_call: TRBV12-3/TRBV12-4; clone_size: NA
cdr3_nt: TGTGCCACCAGTGAGTGGCAGGGGGCCTCCTACGAGCAGTACTTC; cdr3_aa: CATSEWQGASYEQYF; d_call: TRBD1; j_call: TRBJ2-7; v_call: TRBV24-1; clone_size: NA
cdr3_nt: TGTGCCAGCAGCTTGCAACAGGGAGCGGATACGCAGTATTTT; cdr3_aa: CASSLQQGADTQYF; d_call: NA; j_call: TRBJ2-3; v_call: TRBV5-4; clone_size: NA
cdr3_nt: TGTGCCAGCAGTGAAGCAGGGGTCTATGGCTACACCTTC; cdr3_aa: CASSEAGVYGYTF; d_call: NA; j_call: TRBJ1-2; v_call: TRBV6-1; clone_size: NA
cdr3_nt: TGTGCCAGCAGTCCCGGGACTAGCGGAAGCTCCTACGAGCAGTACTTC; cdr3_aa: CASSPGTSGSSYEQYF; d_call: TRBD2; j_call: TRBJ2-7; v_call: TRBV27; clone_size: once
cdr3_nt: TGTGCCAGCAGCTTAGCCGGCACAGGGCAATTACAATATGGCTACACCTTC; cdr3_aa: CASSLAGTGQLQYGYTF; d_call: NA; j_call: TRBJ1-2; v_call: TRBV11-3; clone_size: NA
cdr3_nt: TGTGCCAGCAGCTTAGCGGGAGAAGGAGATACGCAGTATTTT; cdr3_aa: CASSLAGEGDTQYF; d_call: TRBD2; j_call: TRBJ2-3; v_call: TRBV5-4; clone_size: NA
cdr3_nt: TGTGCCAGCAGCTTGGAGCTAGCGGGAGGGGTTGCCAAAAACATTCAGTACTTC; cdr3_aa: CASSLELAGGVAKNIQYF; d_call: TRBD2; j_call: TRBJ2-4; v_call: TRBV5-6; clone_size: NA
cdr3_nt: TGTGCCAGCAGCACCGAACCTTGGGAGGGTTTGGACACTGAAGCTTTCTTT; cdr3_aa: CASSTEPWEGLDTEAFF; d_call: NA; j_call: TRBJ1-1; v_call: TRBV21-1; clone_size: NA
cdr3_nt: TGCGCCAGCAGTGAGGCAGGGCCCACTGAAGCTTTCTTT; cdr3_aa: CASSEAGPTEAFF; d_call: NA; j_call: TRBJ1-1; v_call: TRBV10-2; clone_size: once
cdr3_nt: TGTGCCAGCAGCACCTCGACAGGGTCTTGGTATGGCTACACCTTC; cdr3_aa: CASSTSTGSWYGYTF; d_call: TRBD1; j_call: TRBJ1-2; v_call: TRBV11-2; clone_size: NA
cdr3_nt: TGTGCCAGCAGCTTGGATACGGCACTAGCGGGATGGGGGCCCTACGAGCAGTACTTC; cdr3_aa: CASSLDTALAGWGPYEQYF; d_call: TRBD2; j_call: TRBJ2-7; v_call: TRBV5-5; clone_size: NA
cdr3_nt: TGCGCCAGCAGTGAGCAGAACTATGGCTACACCTTC; cdr3_aa: CASSEQNYGYTF; d_call: NA; j_call: TRBJ1-2; v_call: TRBV10-2; clone_size: few
cdr3_nt: TGCGCCAGCAGCTTGGTCGGGGTCGCGAACACCGGGGAGCTGTTTTTT; cdr3_aa: CASSLVGVANTGELFF; d_call: NA; j_call: TRBJ2-2; v_call: TRBV5-1; clone_size: NA
cdr3_nt: TGTGCCAGCTCACCAACTAGCGGGGGCAATGAGCAGTTCTTC; cdr3_aa: CASSPTSGGNEQFF; d_call: TRBD2; j_call: TRBJ2-1; v_call: TRBV18; clone_size: NA
cdr3_nt: TGTGCCAGCAGTCGTCTAGCGGGAGGCGCAGATACGCAGTATTTT; cdr3_aa: CASSRLAGGADTQYF; d_call: TRBD2; j_call: TRBJ2-3; v_call: TRBV28; clone_size: few
cdr3_nt: TGCGCCAGCAGCTTAGGGGCAGAAAATGAAAAACTGTTTTTT; cdr3_aa: CASSLGAENEKLFF; d_call: NA; j_call: TRBJ1-4; v_call: TRBV5-1; clone_size: once
cdr3_nt: TGTGCCAGCAGCTTTGGTTACACAACCGGGGAGCTGTTTTTT; cdr3_aa: CASSFGYTTGELFF; d_call: NA; j_call: TRBJ2-2; v_call: TRBV7-9; clone_size: once